This record covers a single T cell receptor beta chain. The gene symbols are mouse symbols. The read terminates 4 residues ahead of where the CDR3 ends, so the germline J gene completes it. Within the sample, other DNA sequences also encode this same CDR3. This sample is part of a study of CD8+ T cells in alopecia areata. Across the whole study: It was approximately 7-11-week-old female C3H/HeJ mice that received skin from roughly 6-12-month-old C3H/HeJ graft donors with spontaneous alopecia.

The CDR3 spans 13 residues. V was trimmed by 4 bases and J by 0 bases, leaving 7 bases between them. Germline-derived CDR1 and CDR2 are FNHDT and SITEND (reference sequence). Cells pooled from cutaneous lymph nodes were sorted on CD4, CD8alpha, NKG2D, NKG2ACE and other markers. Reverse transcription of extracted RNA yielded cDNA, which provided the sequencing template. Produced via immunoSEQ multiplex PCR; TCRdb's table is partial and in-frame only. Altogether 290,000 or so clones were found in the sample, and no singletons occur. The chain is built from TRBV19 and TRBJ1-2; D may be TRBD1 (5 bases). Material for sequencing was CD4+ T cells sorted from a lymph node. This sequence originates from a C3H/HeJ mouse with alopecia areata. Strain haplotype (MHC): H2-k. The CDR3: CASSRQPNSDYTF. CDR3 DNA (partial): TGTGCCAGCAGTCGACAGCCAAACTCC. The whole variable domain, remainder taken from reference TRBV19 and TRBJ1-2, is GGIITQTPKFLIGQEGQKLTLKCQQNFNHDTMYWYRQDSGKGLRLIYYSITENDLQKGDLSEGYDASREKKSSFSLTVTSAQKNEMAVFLCASSRQPNSDYTFGSGTRLLVI.